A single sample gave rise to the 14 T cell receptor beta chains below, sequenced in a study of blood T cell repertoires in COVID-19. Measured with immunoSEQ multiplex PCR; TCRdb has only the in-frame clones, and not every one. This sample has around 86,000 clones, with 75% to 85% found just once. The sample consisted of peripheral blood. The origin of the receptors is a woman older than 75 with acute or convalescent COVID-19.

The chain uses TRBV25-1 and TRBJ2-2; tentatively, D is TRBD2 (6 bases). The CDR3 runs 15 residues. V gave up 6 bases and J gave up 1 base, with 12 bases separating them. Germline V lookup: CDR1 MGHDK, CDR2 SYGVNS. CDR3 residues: CASRPRGRNTGELFF. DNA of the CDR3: TGTGCCAGCAGACCTCGGGGGAGGAACACCGGGGAGCTGTTTTTT. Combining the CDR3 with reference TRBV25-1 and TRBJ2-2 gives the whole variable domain EADIYQTPRYLVIGTGKKITLECSQTMGHDKMYWYQQDPGMELHLIHYSYGVNSTEKGDLSSESTVSRIRTEHFPLTLESARPSHTSQYLCASRPRGRNTGELFFGEGSRLTVL.

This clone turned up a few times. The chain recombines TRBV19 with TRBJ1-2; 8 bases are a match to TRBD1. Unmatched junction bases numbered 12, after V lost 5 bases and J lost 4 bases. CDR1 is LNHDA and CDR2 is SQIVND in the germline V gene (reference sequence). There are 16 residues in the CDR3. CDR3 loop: CASSGVRQGLGYGYTF. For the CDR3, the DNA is TGTGCCAGTAGTGGGGTGAGACAGGGGCTGGGCTATGGCTACACCTTC.

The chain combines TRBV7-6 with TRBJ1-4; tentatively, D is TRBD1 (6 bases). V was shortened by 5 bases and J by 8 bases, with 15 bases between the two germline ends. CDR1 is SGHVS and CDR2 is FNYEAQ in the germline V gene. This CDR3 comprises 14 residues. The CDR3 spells CASSATGVQEKLFF. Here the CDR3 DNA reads TGTGCCAGCAGCGCGACAGGTGTACAGGAAAAACTGTTTTTT.

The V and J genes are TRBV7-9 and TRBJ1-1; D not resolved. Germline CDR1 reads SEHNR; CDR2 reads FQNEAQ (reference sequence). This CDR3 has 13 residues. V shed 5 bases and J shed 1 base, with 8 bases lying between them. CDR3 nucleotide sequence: TGTGCCAGCAGCCTAAGACAGAACACTGAAGCTTTCTTT. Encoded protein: CASSLRQNTEAFF.

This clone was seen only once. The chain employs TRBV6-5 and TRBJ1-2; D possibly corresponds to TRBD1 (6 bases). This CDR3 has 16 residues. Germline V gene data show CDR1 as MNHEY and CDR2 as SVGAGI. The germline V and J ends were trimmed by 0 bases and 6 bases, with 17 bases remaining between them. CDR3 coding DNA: TGTGCCAGCAGTTACTCGCGGGCCGTCAGGGGAGATGGCTACACCTTC. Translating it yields CASSYSRAVRGDGYTF.

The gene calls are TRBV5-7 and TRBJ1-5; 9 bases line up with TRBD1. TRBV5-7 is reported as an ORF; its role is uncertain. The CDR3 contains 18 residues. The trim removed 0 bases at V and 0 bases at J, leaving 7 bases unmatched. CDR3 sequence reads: CASSLAGTGTYSNQPQHF. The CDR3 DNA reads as TGTGCCAGCAGCTTGGCCGGGACAGGGACGTATAGCAATCAGCCCCAGCATTTT.

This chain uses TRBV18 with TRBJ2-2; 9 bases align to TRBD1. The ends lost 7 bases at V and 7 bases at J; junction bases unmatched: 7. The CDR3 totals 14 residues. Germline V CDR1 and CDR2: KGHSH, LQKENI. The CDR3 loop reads CASFRDRVNGELFF. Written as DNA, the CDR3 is TGTGCCAGCTTCCGGGACAGGGTGAACGGGGAGCTGTTTTTT.

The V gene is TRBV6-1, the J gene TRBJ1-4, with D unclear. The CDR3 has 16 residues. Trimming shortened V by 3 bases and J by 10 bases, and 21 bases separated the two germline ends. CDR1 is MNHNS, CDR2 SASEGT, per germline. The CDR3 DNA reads TGTGCCAGCAGTGACAGGCAAATTGCGGGGTATGGAAAACTGTTTTTT. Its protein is CASSDRQIAGYGKLFF.

The CDR3 loop reads CASSSSGRAREYF. The CDR3 DNA reads as TGTGCCAGCAGCAGTAGCGGGAGGGCTCGTGAGTATTTT. This chain links TRBV14 with TRBJ2-3; 11 nucleotides match TRBD2. Germline loops: CDR1 SGHDN, CDR2 FVKESK. The junction had 8 bases not matched to a gene; V was cut back by 5 bases and J by 13 bases. The CDR3 runs 13 residues.

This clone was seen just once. This chain's CDR3 is CASTTPEGTDTQYF. The CDR3 DNA reads as TGCGCCAGCACCACCCCTGAGGGCACAGATACGCAGTATTTT. The rearrangement uses TRBV5-1 and TRBJ2-3; D remains ambiguous. The CDR3 totals 14 residues. Germline V gene sequence: CDR1 SGHRS, CDR2 YFSETQ. V gave up 6 bases and J gave up 1 base, with 12 bases separating them.

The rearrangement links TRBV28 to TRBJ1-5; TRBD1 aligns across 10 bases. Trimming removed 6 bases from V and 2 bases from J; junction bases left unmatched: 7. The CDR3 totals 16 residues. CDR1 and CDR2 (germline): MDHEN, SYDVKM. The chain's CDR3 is CASRVGGTGGNQPQHF. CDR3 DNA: TGTGCCAGCAGAGTAGGAGGGACAGGGGGCAATCAGCCCCAGCATTTT. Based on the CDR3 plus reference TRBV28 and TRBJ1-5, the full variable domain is DVKVTQSSRYLVKRTGEKVFLECVQDMDHENMFWYRQDPGLGLRLIYFSYDVKMKEKGDIPEGYSVSREKKERFSLILESASTNQTSMYLCASRVGGTGGNQPQHFGDGTRLSIL.

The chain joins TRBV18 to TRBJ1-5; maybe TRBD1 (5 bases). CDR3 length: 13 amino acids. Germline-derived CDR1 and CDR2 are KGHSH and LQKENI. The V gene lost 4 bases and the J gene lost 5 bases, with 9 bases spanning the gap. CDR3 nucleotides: TGTGCCAGCTCACAGGGACTCGATCAGCCCCAGCATTTT. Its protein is CASSQGLDQPQHF.

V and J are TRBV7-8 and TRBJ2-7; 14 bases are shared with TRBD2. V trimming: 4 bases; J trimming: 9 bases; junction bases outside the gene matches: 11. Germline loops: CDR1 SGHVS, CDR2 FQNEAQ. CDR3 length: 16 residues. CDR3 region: CASSSGLAGDGRWQYF. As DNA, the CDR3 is TGTGCCAGCAGCTCGGGACTAGCGGGAGACGGTCGTTGGCAGTACTTC.

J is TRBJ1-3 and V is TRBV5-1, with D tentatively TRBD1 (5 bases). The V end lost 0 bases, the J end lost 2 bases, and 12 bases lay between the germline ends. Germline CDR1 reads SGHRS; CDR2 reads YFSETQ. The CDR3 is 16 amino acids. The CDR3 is CASSLGPPTAGNTIYF. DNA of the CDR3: TGCGCCAGCAGCTTGGGCCCACCGACAGCTGGAAACACCATATATTTT.